These T cell receptor beta chains were read from a single sample in a study of OX40 agonist ivuxolimab in advanced cancers. The assay was immunoSEQ multiplex PCR, and TCRdb's table has in-frame clones only and misses some. Of 30,000 or so clones listed, over 60% are singletons. Sequencing used CD4+ or CD8+ T cells sorted from blood, obtained in a trial of the OX40 agonist ivuxolimab. The receptors here all came from an adult with an advanced solid tumor such as melanoma, head and neck, liver or kidney cancer. The CDR3 runs from the conserved cysteine through the conserved F or W. Each record gives: J gene, V gene, clone size, D gene, CDR3 DNA, CDR3 protein. D genes are given only for firm matches. The size field is filled for only some rows; it gives once, few, many or a size class.

>TRBJ2-7|TRBV11-3|.|TRBD2
TGTGCCAGCAGCCCCTCCTCCACTAGCGGAACCGAGCAGTACTTC
CASSPSSTSGTEQYF
>TRBJ2-1|TRBV11-2|.|.
TGTGCCAGCAGCTTCGCTTACAATGAGCAGTTCTTC
CASSFAYNEQFF
>TRBJ2-7|TRBV6-1|.|TRBD2
TGTGCCAGCAGTGACCTGACGGGGGGGCAGGACGAGCAGTACTTC
CASSDLTGGQDEQYF
>TRBJ2-6|TRBV21-1|once|.
TGTGCCAGCAGCAAGATAAGAAGGACTGGGGCCAACGTCCTGACTTTC
CASSKIRRTGANVLTF
>TRBJ1-2|TRBV6-6|.|TRBD1
TGTGCCAGCAGCCTCCCACCGGGACAGGGGGATGGCTACACCTTC
CASSLPPGQGDGYTF
>TRBJ1-4|TRBV2|few|TRBD1
TGTGCCAGCAGCGGACAGGGGGCATCTGAAAAACTGTTTTTT
CASSGQGASEKLFF
>TRBJ2-2|TRBV5-1|.|TRBD1
TGCGCCAGCAGCCCCGGGACAGTTCCGACGAACACCGGGGAGCTGTTTTTT
CASSPGTVPTNTGELFF
>TRBJ1-5|TRBV10-2|.|.
TGCGCCAGCAACCTGACGGAGGATAGCAATCAGCCCCAGCATTTT
CASNLTEDSNQPQHF
>TRBJ1-1|TRBV18|.|.
TGTGCCAGCTCGCTAAGCGGGGGGGGCACTGAAGCTTTCTTT
CASSLSGGGTEAFF
>TRBJ2-3|TRBV11-3|once|.
TGTGCCAGCAGCTTAGGGTTGGCAAGGCCAGATACGCAGTATTTT
CASSLGLARPDTQYF
>TRBJ2-7|TRBV5-1|.|.
TGCGCCAGCAGCCCGGGACCCCTTATCGAGCAGTACTTC
CASSPGPLIEQYF
>TRBJ1-1|TRBV25-1|once|.
TGTGCCAGCAGTGAATATGCCTGGGACACTGAAGCTTTCTTT
CASSEYAWDTEAFF